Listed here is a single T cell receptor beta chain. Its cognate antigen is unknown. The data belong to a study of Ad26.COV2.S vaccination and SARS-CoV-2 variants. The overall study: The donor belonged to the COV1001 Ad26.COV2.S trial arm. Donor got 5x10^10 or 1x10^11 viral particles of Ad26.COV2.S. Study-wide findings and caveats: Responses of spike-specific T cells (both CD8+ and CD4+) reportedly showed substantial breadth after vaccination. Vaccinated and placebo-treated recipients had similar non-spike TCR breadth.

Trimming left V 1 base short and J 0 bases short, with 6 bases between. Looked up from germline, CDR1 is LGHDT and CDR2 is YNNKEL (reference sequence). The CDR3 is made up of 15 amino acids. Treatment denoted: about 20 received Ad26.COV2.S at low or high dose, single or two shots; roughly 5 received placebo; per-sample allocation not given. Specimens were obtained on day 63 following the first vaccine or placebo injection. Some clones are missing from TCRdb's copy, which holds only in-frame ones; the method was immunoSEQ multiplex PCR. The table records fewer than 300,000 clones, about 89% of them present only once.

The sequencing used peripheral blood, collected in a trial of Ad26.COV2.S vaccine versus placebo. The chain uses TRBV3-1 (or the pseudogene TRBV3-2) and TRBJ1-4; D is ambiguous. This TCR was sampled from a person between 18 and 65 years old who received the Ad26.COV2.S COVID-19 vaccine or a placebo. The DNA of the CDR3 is TGTGCCAGCAGCCAAGCCACTGCAACTAATGAAAAACTGTTTTTT. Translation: CASSQATATNEKLFF.